The entry below describes one T cell receptor (beta chain). Clones were read by immunoSEQ multiplex PCR, and TCRdb kept only the in-frame ones, dropping some. The table records about 45,000 clones, approximately 86% of them present only once. This sample is part of a study of OX40 agonist ivuxolimab in advanced cancers. The wider study: Three patients got partial responses; one had hepatocellular carcinoma and two had cutaneous melanoma.

The CDR3 is 12 amino acids. Germline-derived CDR1 and CDR2 are SGHTS and YDEGEE. Trimming removed 2 bases from V and 2 bases from J, with 5 bases in between. The chain is built from TRBV5-8 and TRBJ2-7; D is uncertain. The receptor comes from an adult with an advanced solid tumor such as melanoma, head and neck, liver or kidney cancer. Sample: CD4+ or CD8+ T cells sorted from blood, taken in a trial of the OX40 agonist ivuxolimab. The CDR3 is CASSLPAYEQYF. The CDR3 DNA follows: TGTGCCAGCAGCTTACCGGCCTACGAGCAGTACTTC. Combining the CDR3 with reference TRBV5-8 and TRBJ2-7 gives the whole variable domain EAGVTQSPTHLIKTRGQQATLRCSPISGHTSVYWYQQALGLGLQFLLWYDEGEERNRGNFPPRFSGRQFPNYSSELNVNALELEDSALYLCASSLPAYEQYFGPGTRLTVT.